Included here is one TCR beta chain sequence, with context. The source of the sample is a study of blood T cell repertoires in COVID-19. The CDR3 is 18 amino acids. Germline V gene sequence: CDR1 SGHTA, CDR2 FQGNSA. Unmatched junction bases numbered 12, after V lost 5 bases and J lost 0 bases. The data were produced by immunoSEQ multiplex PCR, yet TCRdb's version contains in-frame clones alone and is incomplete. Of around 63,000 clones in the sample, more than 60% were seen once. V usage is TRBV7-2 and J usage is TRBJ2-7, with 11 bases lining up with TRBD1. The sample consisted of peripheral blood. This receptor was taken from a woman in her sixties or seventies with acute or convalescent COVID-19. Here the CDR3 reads CASSPGQGVSPTSYEQYF. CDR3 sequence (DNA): TGTGCCAGCAGCCCGGGACAGGGGGTTTCGCCGACCTCCTACGAGCAGTACTTC.